This T cell receptor beta chain was sequenced for a study of T cells in women clearing cervical HPV infection. About the research overall: Controls' single incident HPV16 infection cleared within 12 months without precancer.

The method was immunoSEQ multiplex PCR; TCRdb's version includes in-frame clones alone and lacks a portion of them. The sample table includes roughly 30,000 clones. This receptor was identified in a woman aged 18 to 75 with a cervical HPV16 infection that either progressed to CIN3+ or cleared (not recorded which). The sequenced sample was blood buffy coat.

The sequenced CDR3 bases are TGTGCCAGCAGTTTCCCTCCGTTGGGGGGTTCACCC. Amino acids: CASSFPPLGGSP. The whole CDR3 region reads CASSFPPLGGSPLHF. The chain has TRBV28 and TRBJ1-6, with TRBD1 as a possible D gene (5 bases). The CDR3 end lies 3 residues beyond the end of the read and is filled in from the germline J gene. Germline CDR1 MDHEN, CDR2 SYDVKM. V lost 3 bases, J lost 9 bases, and 15 bases lay in between. This CDR3 region has 15 residues.